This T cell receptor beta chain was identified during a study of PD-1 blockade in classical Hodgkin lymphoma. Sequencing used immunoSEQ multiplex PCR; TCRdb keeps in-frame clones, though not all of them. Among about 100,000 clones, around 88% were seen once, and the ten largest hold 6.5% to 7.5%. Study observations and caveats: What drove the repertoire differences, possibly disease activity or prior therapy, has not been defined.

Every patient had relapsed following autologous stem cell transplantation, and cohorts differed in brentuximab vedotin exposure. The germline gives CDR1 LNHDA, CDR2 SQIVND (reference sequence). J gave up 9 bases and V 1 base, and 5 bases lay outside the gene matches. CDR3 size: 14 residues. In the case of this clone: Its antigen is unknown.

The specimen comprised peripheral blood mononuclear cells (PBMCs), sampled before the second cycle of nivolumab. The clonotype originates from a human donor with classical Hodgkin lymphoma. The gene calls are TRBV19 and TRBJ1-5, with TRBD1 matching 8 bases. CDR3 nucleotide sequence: TGTGCCAGTAGTATAGGACAGGGGATAGGGCCCCAGCATTTT. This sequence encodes CASSIGQGIGPQHF.